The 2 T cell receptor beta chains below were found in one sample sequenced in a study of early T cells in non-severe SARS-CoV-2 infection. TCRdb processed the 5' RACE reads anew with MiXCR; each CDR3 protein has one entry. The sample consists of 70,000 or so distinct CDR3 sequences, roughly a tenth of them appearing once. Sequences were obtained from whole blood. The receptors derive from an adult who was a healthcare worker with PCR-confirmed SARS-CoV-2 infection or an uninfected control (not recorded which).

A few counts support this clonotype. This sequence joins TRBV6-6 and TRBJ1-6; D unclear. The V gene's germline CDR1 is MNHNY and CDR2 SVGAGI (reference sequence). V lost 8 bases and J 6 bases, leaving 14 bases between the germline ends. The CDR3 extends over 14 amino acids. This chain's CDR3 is CASFRLGGNSPLHF. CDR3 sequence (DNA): TGTGCCAGCTTCCGTCTCGGCGGTAATTCACCCCTCCACTTT.

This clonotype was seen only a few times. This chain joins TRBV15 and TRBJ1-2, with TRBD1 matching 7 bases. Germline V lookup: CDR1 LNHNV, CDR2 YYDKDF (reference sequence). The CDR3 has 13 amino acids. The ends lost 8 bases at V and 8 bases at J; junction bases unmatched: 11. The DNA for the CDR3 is TGTGCCACCGCCGGGACAGATCGATGGGGCTACACCTTC. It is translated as CATAGTDRWGYTF.